This TCR beta chain was recorded in a study of PD-L1 blockade in urothelial cancer (dated by TCRdb to the late 2010s). A note on the overall study: All patients started therapy around 2014 and received atezolizumab 1,200 mg intravenously every 3 weeks. Pretreatment tumor samples, along with matched peripheral blood serially collected before and after atezolizumab treatment, were subjected to TCR sequencing. Durable clinical benefit was achieved by nine patients and was not achieved by 20 patients. In the same patients who had TCR sequencing, pretreatment tumors also underwent whole exome sequencing and RNA sequencing. Twenty-nine patients had pretreatment blood TCR-seq, approximately 24 had at least one posttreatment blood collection, and approximately 24 had tumor TCR-seq. Blood samples were analyzed 3 weeks after the start of treatment (second dose) and 6 weeks after the start of treatment. About 90% of the roughly 29 patients were identified as males with urothelial cancer of bladder origin, and a prior smoking history was reported by 18 of 29 patients. Patients had an ECOG performance status of 0 or 1 and had received between 0 and 3 prior chemotherapy regimens. Progression-free survival longer than 6 months counted as durable clinical benefit, and TCR features were additionally tested against both progression-free and overall survival. Blood samples gave a median of about 140,000 T cells and 80,000 to 95,000 unique TCRs, with a median clonality of around 0.08. The study was an exploratory multi-omic analysis of somatic, immune and clinical correlates of response to PD-L1 blockade with atezolizumab in urothelial cancer. What the authors observed across the whole study: Because the sample size was small (n ≈ 31) and many of the analyses were exploratory, the results are meant to be hypothesis-generating. A pretreatment peripheral blood TCR clonality below the median was linked to improved progression-free and overall survival. At 3 weeks after the start of treatment, tumor-associated TCR clones in peripheral blood had expanded more in patients with durable benefit (n of about 20, p = 0.022).

From the germline V gene, CDR1 is MNHNS and CDR2 is SASEGT. V gives up 6 bases and J gives up 0 bases, and the segment between their germline ends measures 14 bases. The CDR3 holds 15 amino acids from the cysteine to the phenylalanine. This entry keeps only the CDR3 DNA: 45 bases, framed from base 1. The cohort included 29 patients with locally advanced or metastatic urothelial carcinoma who were treated at Memorial Sloan Kettering on a trial protocol. Peripheral blood mononuclear cells were collected pretreatment and during treatment, at between 1 and 8 total time points per patient. The Qiagen DNeasy Blood extraction kit was used to purify genomic DNA from total PBMCs and tumor samples. Collected pretreatment and during treatment, PBMCs were isolated and stored as previously described. Synthetic TCR analog templates were spiked into each PCR so that absolute template abundance could be estimated from read counts. TCRbeta CDR3 regions were amplified from genomic DNA with bias-controlled V and J gene primers using the immunoSEQ assay. Sequencing of rearranged TCRbeta segments was performed at approximately 20X coverage. The published analysis was carried out like this. Clustering was used to correct sequencing errors, and CDR3s were annotated against IMGT to assign V, D and J genes. Only productive TCRbeta rearrangements were used in downstream analyses, excluding out-of-frame or stop-codon sequences. Clonality was calculated as one minus the Shannon entropy normalized by the log of the number of unique productive sequences. Clones differing between time points or between blood and tumor were identified using Fisher's exact test with Benjamini-Hochberg correction, with an adjusted p below 0.01 applied as the threshold. Imported from immuneACCESS, the table was reduced by TCRdb to in-frame sequences with V and J called. These copies leave out some clones; in studies compared against another copy, an unresolved V gene accounts for under half, and the cause of the remainder is not known. V, J and clone size derive from that table, while D and trimming were established from the DNA sequence. Counted in this sample were about 50,000 clones; 70% to 90% of them appeared once. The ten largest make up around 8% of the sample.

A few counts support this clone. Its antigen remains undetermined. No much larger clone exists at a distance of one base, and base qualities are not known. The sequence joins TRBV6-1 to TRBJ1-1, and the D gene may be TRBD1, 6 bases matching. This TCR came from a man aged 55 to 70 with urothelial cancer. The sequenced sample was PBMCs, obtained around atezolizumab (anti-PD-L1) treatment. The CDR3 reads CASRVYRDLNTEAFF. The DNA sequence follows: TGTGCCAGCAGGGTGTACAGGGATCTGAACACTGAAGCTTTCTTT.